The T cell receptor beta chain under discussion was sequenced for a study of a mutant IDH1 vaccine in newly diagnosed glioma. Study-level information: Patients received vaccination from 4-6 weeks after radiotherapy alone, or with temozolomide cycles.

As to time point: week 47, end of study. Every single dose of the vaccine, 300 ug of mutant IDH1 20-mer peptide, came with topical imiquimod. TCRdb's copy holds only in-frame clones and misses some; the assay was immunoSEQ multiplex PCR. The repertoire consists of some 87,000 clones, with about 81% occurring once and the leading ten covering 5.2%. Concerning this clone itself: Its antigen remains unidentified.

The receptor was derived from a man in his forties or fifties with glioma. Sequenced here: PBMCs, sampled from a glioma patient whose treatment included an IDH1 peptide vaccine.

The CDR3 loop is CASSSTTTDTQYF. In DNA, the CDR3 is TGTGCCAGCAGTTCCACTACCACAGATACGCAGTATTTT. The genes are TRBV28 and TRBJ2-3, with D unclear. The CDR3 covers 13 residues. In germline, CDR1 is MDHEN, CDR2 SYDVKM. V was pared by 4 bases and J by 2 bases, with 7 bases between.